This T cell receptor beta chain derives from a study of blood T cell repertoires in COVID-19. On the study more broadly: Italy, Spain and the United States were the sources of the convalescent and acute COVID-19 samples. PBMCs, B-cell-depleted T cells, or T cells provided the cDNA or gDNA that made up the material.

This CDR3 spans 14 amino acids. The V gene's germline CDR1 is LNHDA and CDR2 SQIVND (reference sequence). Deletions cut 5 bases from V and 8 bases from J, with 15 bases between. Per the original methods: Amplification of reference gene primers was used by the study to estimate nucleated cell counts. Libraries were prepared by immunoSEQ multiplex PCR; TCRdb keeps only in-frame clonotypes and omits some of them. V, J and clone size reflect that table, while D and trimming were determined from the DNA. The data contain tens of thousands of clones, approximately 82% of them singletons. This clonotype was obtained from a human donor in a cohort sampled during active COVID-19. This sequence joins TRBV19 and TRBJ1-4; maybe TRBD1 (6 bases). Material: peripheral blood. The CDR3 nucleotides read TGTGCCAGTAGTGAAACAGGGATCGGGGAAAAACTGTTTTTT. It translates to CASSETGIGEKLFF. Using reference TRBV19 and TRBJ1-4 for the parts outside the CDR3, the full variable domain is DGGITQSPKYLFRKEGQNVTLSCEQNLNHDAMYWYRQDPGQGLRLIYYSQIVNDFQKGDIAEGYSVSREKKESFPLTVTSAQKNPTAFYLCASSETGIGEKLFFGSGTQLSVL.